Following are 16 T cell receptor beta chains from one sample sequenced in a study of T cell changes during pregnancy in multiple sclerosis. Profiled with immunoSEQ multiplex PCR; TCRdb holds only in-frame clones, not every one. The data hold fewer than 50,000 clones, with less than 95% observed a single time. The material sequenced was CD8+ T cells from peripheral blood mononuclear cells, taken in the first trimester of pregnancy. The receptors were sampled from a female donor with multiple sclerosis, enrolled in a pregnancy study.

The CDR3 nucleotides are TGTGCCAGCAGCCCGGGACTAGGGGAAGACGAGCAGTACTTC. Its translation: CASSPGLGEDEQYF. The rearrangement links TRBV5-4 to TRBJ2-7; 8 bases line up with TRBD2. The length of the CDR3 is 14 residues. With 4 bases clipped from V and 5 bases from J, the junction kept 8 bases outside the gene matches. Germline CDR1 and CDR2: SGHNT and YYREEE (reference sequence).

This chain links TRBV7-8 with TRBJ2-3; the D gene is possibly TRBD1 (6 bases). Germline V gene data show CDR1 as SGHVS and CDR2 as FQNEAQ. The CDR3 spans 15 residues. Trimming took 1 base from V and 5 from J, leaving 13 bases between them. The CDR3 region has the DNA TGTGCCAGCAGCTTAGTCCTGGGGGCGGGAGATACGCAGTATTTT. Its translation is CASSLVLGAGDTQYF.

The gene calls are TRBV18 and TRBJ2-5, with a possible D match to TRBD1 (5 bases). The CDR3 covers 16 residues. V lost 3 bases to trimming and J lost 3 bases, with 17 bases between them. Germline V CDR1 and CDR2: KGHSH, LQKENI. This CDR3 is CASSPGHRSFEETQYF. The CDR3 DNA reads TGTGCCAGCTCACCGGGGCACAGATCCTTTGAAGAGACCCAGTACTTC.

V is TRBV5-6 and J is TRBJ1-1, with D perhaps TRBD1 (5 bases). V was clipped by 4 bases and J by 3 bases, with 10 bases between them. This CDR3 region has 13 residues. Germline CDR1 SGHDT, CDR2 YYEEEE. CDR3 amino acids: CASSIGGYTEAFF. CDR3 bases: TGTGCCAGCAGCATCGGGGGGTACACTGAAGCTTTCTTT.

The chain is built from TRBV7-2 and TRBJ2-7; 8 nucleotides line up with TRBD1. Trimming cost V 5 bases and J 1 base; bases outside gene matches: 7. There are 15 residues in the CDR3. Per the germline V gene, CDR1 is SGHTA and CDR2 is FQGNSA. CDR3 nucleotide sequence: TGTGCCAGCAGCCCCCTTAGGACAGGGTCCTACGAGCAGTACTTC. Its translation is CASSPLRTGSYEQYF. The whole variable domain, remainder taken from reference TRBV7-2 and TRBJ2-7, is GAGVSQSPSNKVTEKGKDVELRCDPISGHTALYWYRQSLGQGLEFLIYFQGNSAPDKSGLPSDRFSAERTGGSVSTLTIQRTQQEDSAVYLCASSPLRTGSYEQYFGPGTRLTVT.

This clone was found once. The gene calls are TRBV6-5 and TRBJ1-1; D gene uncertain. The CDR3 loop spans 13 amino acids. Germline V gene lookup returns CDR1 MNHEY and CDR2 SVGAGI. Trimming removed 0 bases at V and 11 bases at J, with 13 bases between. For the CDR3, the DNA is TGTGCCAGCAGTTACTCGAGGGTCGGGTCCGCTTTCTTT. Translating it yields CASSYSRVGSAFF.

The V and J genes are TRBV11-2 and TRBJ2-5, with 8 bases fitting TRBD1. The CDR3 loop spans 13 amino acids. Germline assignment: CDR1 SGHAT and CDR2 FQNNGV. V lost 5 bases to trimming and J lost 3 bases; unmatched junction nucleotides: 2. CDR3 amino acids: CASSPTGEETQYF. The CDR3 nucleotides read TGTGCCAGCAGCCCGACAGGGGAAGAGACCCAGTACTTC.

The chain joins TRBV13 to TRBJ2-1; possibly TRBD2 for D (5 bases). The germline CDR1 and CDR2 sequences are PRHDT and FYEKMQ (reference sequence). The CDR3 consists of 14 residues. Trimming removed 2 bases from V and 6 bases from J, with 11 bases in between. DNA for the CDR3: TGTGCCAGCAGCTTAACGGGGAGCCCCAATGAGCAGTTCTTC. Translating gives CASSLTGSPNEQFF.

The CDR3 nucleotides read TGCAGCGCCGGCGGGGACAGGGGGCAGGGTGGCTACACCTTC. As protein: CSAGGDRGQGGYTF. The rearrangement joins TRBV29-1 to TRBJ1-2, with 12 bases matching TRBD1. The germline CDR1 and CDR2 sequences are SQVTM and ANQGSEA. V shed 7 bases, J shed 7 bases, and the junction held 10 bases outside the gene matches. CDR3 length equals 14 residues. Together with reference TRBV29-1 and TRBJ1-2, the CDR3 gives the full variable domain: SAVISQKPSRDICQRGTSLTIQCQVDSQVTMMFWYRQQPGQSLTLIATANQGSEATYESGFVIDKFPISRPNLTFSTLTVSNMSPEDSSIYLCSAGGDRGQGGYTFGSGTRLTVV.

This clone was seen only once. V and J are TRBV29-1 and TRBJ1-4; perhaps TRBD1 as D (5 bases). The CDR3 consists of 14 residues. Per the germline V gene, CDR1 is SQVTM and CDR2 is ANQGSEA. Trimming shortened V by 6 bases and J by 5 bases, and 16 bases separated the two germline ends. In DNA form, the CDR3 reads TGCAGCGTGGGGGGGGGAATGCAAAATGAAAAACTGTTTTTT. Translated: CSVGGGMQNEKLFF. Drawing the rest from reference TRBV29-1 and TRBJ1-4, the complete variable domain is SAVISQKPSRDICQRGTSLTIQCQVDSQVTMMFWYRQQPGQSLTLIATANQGSEATYESGFVIDKFPISRPNLTFSTLTVSNMSPEDSSIYLCSVGGGMQNEKLFFGSGTQLSVL.

V gene TRBV11-3 combines with J gene TRBJ2-1, with TRBD1 matching 7 bases. This CDR3 has 14 amino acids. V lost 4 bases, J lost 6 bases, and 6 bases stayed unmatched. Germline V CDR1 and CDR2: SGHNT, YENEEA. The CDR3 here is CASSSSTGFNEQFF. CDR3 DNA sequence: TGTGCCAGCAGCTCCTCGACAGGGTTCAATGAGCAGTTCTTC.

The CDR3 protein is CASSYIPGDRVTDTQYF. CDR3 in DNA: TGTGCCAGCAGTTACATCCCGGGCGACAGGGTTACAGATACGCAGTATTTT. The rearrangement links TRBV27 to TRBJ2-3, with 7 bases aligning to TRBD1. V was pared by 4 bases and J by 3 bases, with 13 bases of the junction left unmatched. CDR1 MNHEY and CDR2 SMNVEV come from the germline V gene (reference sequence). The CDR3 loop spans 17 amino acids.

The chain joins TRBV27 to TRBJ2-2, with 8 nucleotides matching TRBD1. The CDR3 extends over 14 amino acids. Germline V gives CDR1 MNHEY, CDR2 SMNVEV (reference sequence). Unmatched junction bases numbered 3, after V lost 5 bases and J lost 4 bases. CDR3 coding DNA: TGTGCCAGCAGTCCGGGGACAGGCACCGGGGAGCTGTTTTTT. Amino acid sequence: CASSPGTGTGELFF.

J is TRBJ2-7 and V is TRBV4-1, with D maybe TRBD2 (6 bases). CDR3 length: 15 amino acids. Germline V gene sequence: CDR1 MGHRA, CDR2 YSYEKL. Trimming pared 3 bases from V and 4 bases from J, leaving 16 bases between. CDR3 sequence reads: CASSQVGLAKYEQYF. CDR3 bases: TGCGCCAGCAGCCAGGTCGGTCTAGCGAAGTACGAGCAGTACTTC.

This chain links TRBV7-8 with TRBJ1-1, with a tentative D call TRBD1 (5 bases). The CDR3 contains 16 residues. Germline CDR1 reads SGHVS; CDR2 reads FQNEAQ. V was clipped by 1 base and J by 1 base, with 13 bases between them. The CDR3 nucleotides read TGTGCCAGCAGCTTAGGGAGACAGCTCTCGAACACTGAAGCTTTCTTT. It specifies CASSLGRQLSNTEAFF.

DNA of the CDR3: TGCGCCAGCAGCCCGAATCCAGACAGGGACTATGGCTACACCTTC. This encodes CASSPNPDRDYGYTF. The chain recombines TRBV5-1 with TRBJ1-2, with TRBD1 matching over 7 bases. V trimming: 4 bases; J trimming: 3 bases; junction bases outside the gene matches: 9. This CDR3 contains 15 residues. Germline-derived CDR1 and CDR2 are SGHRS and YFSETQ.